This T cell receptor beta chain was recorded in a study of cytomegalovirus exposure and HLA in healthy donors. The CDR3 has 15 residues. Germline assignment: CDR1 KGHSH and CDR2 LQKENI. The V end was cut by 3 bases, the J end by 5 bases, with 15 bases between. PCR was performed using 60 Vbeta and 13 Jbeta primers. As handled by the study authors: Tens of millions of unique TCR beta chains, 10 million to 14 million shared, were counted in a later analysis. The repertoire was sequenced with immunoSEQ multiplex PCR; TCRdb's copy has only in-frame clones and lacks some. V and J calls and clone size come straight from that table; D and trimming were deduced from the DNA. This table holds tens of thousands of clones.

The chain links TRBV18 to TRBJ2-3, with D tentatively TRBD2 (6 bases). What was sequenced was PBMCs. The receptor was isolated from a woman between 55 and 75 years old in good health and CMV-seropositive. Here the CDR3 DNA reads TGTGCCAGCTCACCGGGGGGTCCCCCGTTAGATACGCAGTATTTT. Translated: CASSPGGPPLDTQYF.